Shown below are 7 T cell receptor beta chains from a single sample sequenced in a study of cytomegalovirus exposure and HLA in healthy donors. Primers included in the PCR were 60 Vbeta and 13 Jbeta primers. Generated by immunoSEQ multiplex PCR, the TCRdb table keeps only in-frame clones and is missing some. The table includes 98,000 or so clones, 70% to 85% detected once. Sequenced material: PBMCs. Every receptor here comes from a woman aged 18-29 years in good health and CMV-seropositive.

The chain couples TRBV2 to TRBJ1-2, with D possibly TRBD1 on 5 matching bases. V was trimmed by 4 bases and J by 4 bases, leaving 13 bases between them. The length of the CDR3 is 14 residues. Germline V gene sequence: CDR1 SNHLY, CDR2 FYNNEI. The CDR3 DNA follows: TGTGCCAGCAGTGGGCGGGACGGATTCTATGGCTACACCTTC. This sequence encodes CASSGRDGFYGYTF.

This clone occurred a few times. A far larger clone is a single base away, which makes a read error likely. The rearrangement joins TRBV15 to TRBJ2-1; perhaps TRBD1 as D (5 bases). The germline CDR1 and CDR2 sequences are LNHNV and YYDKDF (reference sequence). This CDR3 has 12 residues. The CDR3 loop reads CATCRAVNEQFF. Written as DNA, the CDR3 is TGTGCCACCTGCAGGGCCGTCAATGAGCAGTTCTTC.

This chain joins TRBV2 and TRBJ2-7; 7 bases match TRBD2. Germline lookup yields CDR1 SNHLY and CDR2 FYNNEI. J was trimmed by 0 bases and V by 6 bases; bases with no gene match: 11. The CDR3 extends over 16 amino acids. This CDR3 reads CASSQRGGGSSYEQYF. CDR3 nucleotides: TGTGCCAGCAGCCAGAGGGGCGGGGGAAGCTCCTACGAGCAGTACTTC.

This clone showed up just once. The genes are TRBV4-1 and TRBJ2-1; 10 nucleotides align to TRBD1. The CDR3 spans 17 residues. CDR1 is MGHRA and CDR2 is YSYEKL in the germline V gene. V lost 2 bases to trimming and J lost 8 bases; unmatched junction nucleotides: 12. CDR3 sequence reads: CASSQPMGQGFNDEQFF. CDR3 in DNA: TGCGCCAGCAGCCAACCCATGGGACAGGGGTTCAACGATGAGCAGTTCTTC.

The chain couples TRBV30 to TRBJ1-2, with unresolved D. The CDR3 totals 11 residues. CDR1 and CDR2 from the germline V gene are GTSNPN and SVGIG (reference sequence). V was cut by 5 bases and J by 7 bases, with 11 bases left in between. CDR3 bases: TGTGCCTGGGAGATCCTTGGTGGCTACACCTTC. This translates into CAWEILGGYTF.

This chain connects TRBV19 to TRBJ1-2, with TRBD1 identical over 8 bases. CDR3 length: 15 amino acids. Germline V gene data show CDR1 as LNHDA and CDR2 as SQIVND (reference sequence). The junction had 7 bases not matched to a gene; V was cut back by 5 bases and J by 2 bases. CDR3 DNA: TGTGCCAGTAGTCCCGCTGACAGGGGAAACTATGGCTACACCTTC. This translates into CASSPADRGNYGYTF. Full variable domain (remainder filled in from reference TRBV19 and TRBJ1-2): DGGITQSPKYLFRKEGQNVTLSCEQNLNHDAMYWYRQDPGQGLRLIYYSQIVNDFQKGDIAEGYSVSREKKESFPLTVTSAQKNPTAFYLCASSPADRGNYGYTFGSGTRLTVV.

Points on this clone: A read error likely explains this, since a far larger clone differs by one base. Other nucleotide sequences from this sample produce the same CDR3. The V gene is TRBV6-5, the J gene TRBJ1-2, with 7 bases identical to TRBD1. Trimming removed 8 bases from V and 4 bases from J; junction bases left unmatched: 10. The CDR3 spans 14 residues. Looked up from germline, CDR1 is MNHEY and CDR2 is SVGAGI. CDR3 nucleotide sequence: TGTGCCAGCCTTCCGCGACAGGGCCCCTATGGCTACACCTTC. Encoded protein: CASLPRQGPYGYTF.